The TCR beta chain described here comes from a study of early T cells in non-severe SARS-CoV-2 infection (dated by TCRdb to the early 2020s). Study-level background: Because TCR sequencing was done on bulk RNA from unsorted whole blood, the alpha and beta chains could not be paired.

Turning to this clonotype: Its antigen is still unknown. Base qualities are not provided; no much larger clone lies one nucleotide away.

Library construction relied on 5' RACE. This sample was sequenced with a NextSeq 500. Unique molecular identifiers were attached to individual cDNA molecules in the TCR library protocol so that sequencing error and PCR bias could be corrected. Both TCR alpha and beta chains were sequenced, and tight co-correlation was observed between alpha and beta sequence abundances in each sample. The source study handled its data this way. Decombinator V4 was used to annotate the V gene, J gene and CDR3 of the TCR sequences. TCRs were defined as expanded if a significant change between any two time points was detected under a Poisson model with p below 0.0001. TCR abundances were normalised to the total number of TCRs sequenced in each sample and reported as counts per million. MAIT TCRs were defined by TRAV1-2 paired with TRAJ12, TRAJ20 or TRAJ33, and iNKT TCRs by TRAV10 paired with TRAJ18. A search of VDJdb, accessed on 1 November 2021, was run for TCRs annotated to CMV, EBV and SARS-CoV-2, with TCRs annotated for multiple antigens excluded. TCRdb passed the public sequencing reads through fastp at Q25 and MiXCR, retaining productive beta sequences. Entries that share a CDR3 protein sequence are merged under the most common genes and DNA. The V and J calls shown here were made by TCRdb, not taken from the authors' results. The sample table holds some 88,000 distinct CDR3 sequences, of which around 16% were seen once. Approximately 5.1% of the sample comes from the top ten.

From the germline V gene, CDR1 is MDHEN and CDR2 is SYDVKM. V gives up 5 bases and J gives up 10 bases, and the segment between their germline ends measures 18 bases. The CDR3, cysteine through phenylalanine, is 15 amino acids long. The entry retains the CDR3 DNA only, 45 bases that are in frame from base 1. What the authors observed across the whole study: VDJdb matching was skewed toward anti-spike CD8 responses and likely underestimated virus-specific expansions by missing private and CD4 specificities.

The study was a case-control design nested within a healthcare worker cohort in London, UK, with weekly nasopharyngeal swab PCR tests and blood sampling. Between 23 and 31 March 2020, the week of the UK lockdown, healthcare workers were enrolled and then followed up weekly for as long as 16 weeks. The chain was built from TRBV28 and TRBJ1-6; matching of 5 bases hints at TRBD1 as the D gene. This specimen consisted of whole blood, obtained at baseline. The receptor was derived from an adult who was a healthcare worker with PCR-confirmed SARS-CoV-2 infection or an uninfected control (not recorded which). The CDR3 region: CASSIYRDSGSPLHF. The nucleotides read TGTGCCAGCAGTATCTACCGGGACTCGGGCTCACCCCTCCACTTT. The variable domain in full, with residues beyond the CDR3 obtained from the reference TRBV28 and TRBJ1-6 genes, is DVKVTQSSRYLVKRTGEKVFLECVQDMDHENMFWYRQDPGLGLRLIYFSYDVKMKEKGDIPEGYSVSREKKERFSLILESASTNQTSMYLCASSIYRDSGSPLHFGNGTRLTVT.